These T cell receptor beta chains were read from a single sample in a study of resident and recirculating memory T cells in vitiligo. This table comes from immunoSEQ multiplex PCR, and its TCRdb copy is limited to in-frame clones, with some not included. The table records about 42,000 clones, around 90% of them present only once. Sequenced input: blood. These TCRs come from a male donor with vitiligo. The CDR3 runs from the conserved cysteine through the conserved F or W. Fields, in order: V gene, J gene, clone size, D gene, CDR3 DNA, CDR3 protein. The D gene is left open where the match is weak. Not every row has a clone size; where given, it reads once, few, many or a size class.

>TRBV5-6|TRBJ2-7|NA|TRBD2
TGTGCCAGCAGCTCCCTCCTTAGCGGGGCTGCCTACGAGCAGTACTTC
CASSSLLSGAAYEQYF
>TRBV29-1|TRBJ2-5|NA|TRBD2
TGCAGTGCCCCCGGGGGGGCCTGGGAGACCCAGTACTTC
CSAPGGAWETQYF
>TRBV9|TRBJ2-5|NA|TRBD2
TGTGCCAGCAGTCCTGGGGGGGGTACTGGAGAGACCCAGTACTTC
CASSPGGGTGETQYF
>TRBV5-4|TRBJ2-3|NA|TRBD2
TGTGCCAGCAGCTTGGGTGCTAGCGGGGGGCGGCCAGATACGCAGTATTTT
CASSLGASGGRPDTQYF
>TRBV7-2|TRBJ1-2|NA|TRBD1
TGTGCCAGCAGCCCAGGACAGGGGGCTGGTGGCTACACCTTC
CASSPGQGAGGYTF
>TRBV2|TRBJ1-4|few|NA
TGTGCCAGCAAAGAGGAACAGGGCAATCAAAAACTGTTTTTT
CASKEEQGNQKLFF
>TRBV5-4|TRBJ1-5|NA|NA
TGTGCCAGCAGCTTGGAGGGCGGGAATCAGCCCCAGCATTTT
CASSLEGGNQPQHF
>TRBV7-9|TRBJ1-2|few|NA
TGTGCCAGCCAATTAACACTAACCTATGGCTACACCTTC
CASQLTLTYGYTF
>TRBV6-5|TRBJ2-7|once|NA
TGTGCCAGCAGCCGAGCAGGGTACGAGCAGTACTTC
CASSRAGYEQYF
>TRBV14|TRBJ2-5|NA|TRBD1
TGTGCCAGCAGCCAGGACAGGTCGGGGACCCAGTACTTC
CASSQDRSGTQYF
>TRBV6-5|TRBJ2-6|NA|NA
TGTGCCAGCAGTTACTCAGGGGTCGGGGCCAACGTCCTGACTTTC
CASSYSGVGANVLTF
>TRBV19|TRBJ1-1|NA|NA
TGTGCCAGTATCGGGGTCTGGAACACTGAAGCTTTCTTT
CASIGVWNTEAFF
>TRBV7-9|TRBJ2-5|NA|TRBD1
TGTGCCAGCAGCTTACCCGTCTCAGGGGGATTAGAGACCCAGTACTTC
CASSLPVSGGLETQYF
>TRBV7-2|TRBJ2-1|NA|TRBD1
TGTGCCAGCAGCTCTACGACAGGGGTTGGTGAGCAGTTCTTC
CASSSTTGVGEQFF
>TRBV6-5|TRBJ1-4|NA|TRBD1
TGTGCCAGCAGTTACGCAACAGGGGGAGGTGAAAAACTGTTTTTT
CASSYATGGGEKLFF
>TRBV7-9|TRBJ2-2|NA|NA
TGTGCCAGCAGCCGTATTCCTATGCCAGGGTATAACACCGGGGAGCTGTTTTTT
CASSRIPMPGYNTGELFF
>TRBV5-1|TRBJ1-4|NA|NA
TGCGCCAGCAGCCCCGTCGGGTCCTACGAAAAACTGTTTTTT
CASSPVGSYEKLFF
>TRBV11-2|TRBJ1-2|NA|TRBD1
TGTGCCAGCAGCTTAGGTAATTACGACAGGGGCTCTAACTATGGCTACACCTTC
CASSLGNYDRGSNYGYTF
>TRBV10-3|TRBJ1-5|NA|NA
TGTGCCATCAGACAGGATGGAGATCAGCCCCAGCATTTT
CAIRQDGDQPQHF
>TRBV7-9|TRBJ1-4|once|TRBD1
TGTGCCAGCAGCTTCGGGACAGGACCAGAAAAACTGTTTTTT
CASSFGTGPEKLFF
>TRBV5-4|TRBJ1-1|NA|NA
TGTGCCAGCAGCTCCGGCGGGGGGGGTATCCGGGCGGGACGGGGGGCTTTCTTT
CASSSGGGGIRAGRGAFF
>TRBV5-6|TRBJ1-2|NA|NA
TGTGCCAGCAGCTTGGCGGGGGGGGATAACTATGGCTACACCTTC
CASSLAGGDNYGYTF
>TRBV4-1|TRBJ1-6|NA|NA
TGCGCCAGCAGCCTCTTTTCGTCCAGCGCCGGAGGGACACCCCTCCACTTT
CASSLFSSSAGGTPLHF
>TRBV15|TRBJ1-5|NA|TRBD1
TGTGCCACCAGCAGACTTAGACAGGGAAGTCGCAATCAGCCCCAGCATTTT
CATSRLRQGSRNQPQHF
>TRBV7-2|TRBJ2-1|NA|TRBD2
TGTGCCAGCAGCTCTCGGGGGGGCTCCTACAATGAGCAGTTCTTC
CASSSRGGSYNEQFF
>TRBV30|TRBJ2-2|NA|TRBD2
TGTGCCTGGAGGTGGACTAGCGGGGGGGCCGGAGGCGGGGAGCTGTTTTTT
CAWRWTSGGAGGGELFF
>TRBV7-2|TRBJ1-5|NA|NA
TGTGCCAGCAGCCCAGAATCGGACAGCTATCAGCCCCAGCATTTT
CASSPESDSYQPQHF
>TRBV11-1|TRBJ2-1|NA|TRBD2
TGTGCCAGCAGCTACCGGACTAGCGGGGGTGTCGGGCAGTTCTTC
CASSYRTSGGVGQFF
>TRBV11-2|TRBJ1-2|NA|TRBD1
TGTGCCAGCAGCTCACAGGGGAATGGCGGCTACACCTTC
CASSSQGNGGYTF
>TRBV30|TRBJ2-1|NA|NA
TGTGCCTGGAAGCGGAACAATGAGCAGTTCTTC
CAWKRNNEQFF
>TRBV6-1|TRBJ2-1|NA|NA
TGTGCCAGCACCACAGGGCTTCGGGAGCAGTTCTTC
CASTTGLREQFF
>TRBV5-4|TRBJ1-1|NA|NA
TGTGCCAGCAGCTCGCCTCGGGGGGGGCGCGACACTGAAGCTTTCTTT
CASSSPRGGRDTEAFF
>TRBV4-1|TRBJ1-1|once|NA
TGCGCCAGCAGCCAAGGGTGGGCTGACACTGAAGCTTTCTTT
CASSQGWADTEAFF
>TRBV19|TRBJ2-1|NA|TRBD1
TGTGCCAGTACCCGGGGACAGGGGGCTCGAAATGAGCAGTTCTTC
CASTRGQGARNEQFF
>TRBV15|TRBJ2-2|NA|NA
TGTGCCACAAAGGACCGGGGGACCCAGCCCGGGGAGCTGTTTTTT
CATKDRGTQPGELFF